The 14 T cell receptor beta chains in this list originate from one sample, sequenced in a study of T cell responses to AZD1222 COVID-19 vaccine. Generated by immunoSEQ multiplex PCR, the TCRdb table keeps only in-frame clones and is missing some. Found here are over 110,000 clones, 85% to 95% of them singletons; the top ten hold approximately 5%. Specimen: peripheral blood, collected on day 0 of AZD1222 vaccination. Receptors were obtained from an adult in good health.

This clone was seen only once. V and J are TRBV6-5 and TRBJ2-2; 9 bases map to TRBD2. J gave up 3 bases and V 2 bases, and 4 bases lay outside the gene matches. Germline V gene lookup returns CDR1 MNHEY and CDR2 SVGAGI. The CDR3 contains 16 residues. The CDR3 loop reads CASSYAGGHDTGELFF. CDR3 sequence (DNA): TGTGCCAGCAGTTACGCGGGGGGGCATGACACCGGGGAGCTGTTTTTT.

This sequence joins TRBV5-1 and TRBJ2-7; TRBD1 matches 8 bases. Germline loops: CDR1 SGHRS, CDR2 YFSETQ. This CDR3 contains 16 residues. Trimming at V came to 1 base and at J to 2 bases, leaving 8 bases not matched to a gene. The CDR3 is CASSLSPQGAAYEQYF. The CDR3 nucleotides read TGCGCCAGCAGCTTGAGTCCTCAGGGGGCTGCCTACGAGCAGTACTTC.

The V call is TRBV6-2 or TRBV6-3, the J call TRBJ2-7; D unclear. The V gene lost 0 bases and the J gene lost 1 base, with 4 bases spanning the gap. The CDR3 runs to 13 residues. The germline gives CDR1 MNHEY, CDR2 SVGEGT. The CDR3 sequence is CASSYSRSYEQYF. The CDR3 DNA reads as TGTGCCAGCAGTTACTCCAGGTCCTACGAGCAGTACTTC.

V gene TRBV6-5 combines with J gene TRBJ2-1; either TRBD1 or TRBD2 may fit D (5 bases each). Germline V gene sequence: CDR1 MNHEY, CDR2 SVGAGI. Between the trimmed V and J ends, which lost 6 bases and 8 bases, there was a span of 14 bases. The CDR3 sequence is 13 residues long. As DNA, the CDR3 is TGTGCCAGCAGGCCCAGAAGAGGGGATGAGCAGTTCTTC. Its translation is CASRPRRGDEQFF.

V gene TRBV5-1 combines with J gene TRBJ2-1; 7 bases fit TRBD2. J was trimmed by 4 bases and V by 2 bases; bases with no gene match: 3. Germline CDR1 and CDR2: SGHRS and YFSETQ. The CDR3 consists of 14 residues. This chain's CDR3 is CASSLAGPYNEQFF. The CDR3 DNA sequence: TGCGCCAGCAGCTTAGCGGGGCCTTACAATGAGCAGTTCTTC.

The chain is built from TRBV7-2 and TRBJ1-2; 7 nucleotides match TRBD1. The CDR3 extends over 15 amino acids. Germline V gene sequence: CDR1 SGHTA, CDR2 FQGNSA. Losses at the gene ends were 2 bases for V and 8 bases for J; bases not matched to a gene: 11. CDR3 coding DNA: TGTGCCAGCAGCTTACGTCAGGGGGGAGCTGACGGCTACACCTTC. Protein product: CASSLRQGGADGYTF.

The chain links TRBV29-1 to TRBJ1-2; no reliable D call. V lost 3 bases to trimming and J lost 8 bases, with 4 bases between them. CDR3 length equals 9 residues. In germline, CDR1 is SQVTM, CDR2 ANQGSEA. The CDR3 sequence: CSVERGYTF. In DNA, the CDR3 is TGCAGCGTTGAGAGGGGCTACACCTTC.

The chain has TRBV19 and TRBJ2-3; 7 bases match TRBD1. V shed 5 bases, J shed 1 base, and the junction held 6 bases outside the gene matches. The germline V gene has CDR1 LNHDA and CDR2 SQIVND (reference sequence). The CDR3 sequence is 15 residues long. This chain's CDR3 is CASSLGGLGTDTQYF. The CDR3 nucleotides read TGTGCCAGTAGTTTAGGGGGCTTGGGCACAGATACGCAGTATTTT.

This clone was counted a few times. This sequence joins TRBV4-1 and TRBJ1-3, with D uncertain. Trimming took off 0 bases at V and 0 bases at J, with 9 bases between the two ends. Germline V CDR1 and CDR2: MGHRA, YSYEKL. This CDR3 has 16 amino acids. CDR3 amino acids: CASSQDQSFSGNTIYF. CDR3 DNA: TGCGCCAGCAGCCAAGATCAGTCTTTCTCTGGAAACACCATATATTTT.

The chain is built from TRBV6-5 and TRBJ1-1, with D hard to call. Trimming pared 5 bases from V and 0 bases from J, leaving 13 bases between. There are 15 residues in the CDR3. Germline CDR1 and CDR2: MNHEY and SVGAGI. The CDR3 nucleotides read TGTGCCAGCAGTCCCCGGACGGTTATGAACACTGAAGCTTTCTTT. Amino acid sequence: CASSPRTVMNTEAFF.

This chain uses TRBV7-2 with TRBJ2-2; tentatively, D is TRBD1 (6 bases). Deletions cut 5 bases from V and 0 bases from J, with 13 bases between. CDR1 is SGHTA, CDR2 FQGNSA, per germline. The CDR3 covers 16 residues. This CDR3 is CASSPHRDANTGELFF. CDR3 DNA sequence: TGTGCCAGCAGCCCTCACAGGGATGCGAACACCGGGGAGCTGTTTTTT.

The chain combines TRBV11-2 with TRBJ1-5; TRBD1 agrees at 7 bases. Looked up from germline, CDR1 is SGHAT and CDR2 is FQNNGV. J was trimmed by 7 bases and V by 0 bases; bases with no gene match: 6. The CDR3 sequence is 15 residues long. This CDR3 reads CASSLDWQGGQPQHF. For the CDR3, the DNA is TGTGCCAGCAGCTTAGATTGGCAGGGGGGGCAGCCCCAGCATTTT.

This sequence joins TRBV5-6 and TRBJ1-6; no firm D call. Germline CDR1 is SGHDT and CDR2 is YYEEEE. The CDR3 has 14 amino acids. Trimming shortened V by 4 bases and J by 5 bases, and 10 bases separated the two germline ends. In DNA, the CDR3 is TGTGCCAGCAGCCCCCCTGTGAATAATTCACCCCTCCACTTT. Translating it yields CASSPPVNNSPLHF.

The chain recombines TRBV7-2 with TRBJ1-2; a weak D match, TRBD1 (6 bases). CDR1 and CDR2 from the germline V gene are SGHTA and FQGNSA. The CDR3 has 11 residues. Trimming removed 5 bases at V and 10 bases at J, with 11 bases between. CDR3 nucleotide sequence: TGTGCCAGCAGCGAAGACAGGCCCTACACCTTC. It codes for CASSEDRPYTF. Using reference TRBV7-2 and TRBJ1-2 for the parts outside the CDR3, the full variable domain is GAGVSQSPSNKVTEKGKDVELRCDPISGHTALYWYRQSLGQGLEFLIYFQGNSAPDKSGLPSDRFSAERTGGSVSTLTIQRTQQEDSAVYLCASSEDRPYTFGSGTRLTVV.